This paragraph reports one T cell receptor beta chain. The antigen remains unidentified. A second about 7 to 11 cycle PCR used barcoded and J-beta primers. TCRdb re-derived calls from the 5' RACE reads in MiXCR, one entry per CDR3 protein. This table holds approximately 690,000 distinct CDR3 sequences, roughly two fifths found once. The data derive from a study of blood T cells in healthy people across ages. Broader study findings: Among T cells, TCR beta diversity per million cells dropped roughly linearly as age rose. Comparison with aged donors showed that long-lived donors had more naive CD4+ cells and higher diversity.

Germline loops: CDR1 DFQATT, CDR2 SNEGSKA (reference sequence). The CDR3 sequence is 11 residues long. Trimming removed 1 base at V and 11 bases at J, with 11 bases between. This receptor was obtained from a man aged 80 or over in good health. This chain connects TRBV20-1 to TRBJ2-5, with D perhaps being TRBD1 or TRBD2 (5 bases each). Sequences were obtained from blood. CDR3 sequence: CSARGQGEQYF. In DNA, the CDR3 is TGCAGTGCTAGAGGTCAAGGGGAGCAGTACTTC.